These T cell receptor beta chains were read from a single sample in a study of vaccination and CD4 T cells after COVID-19. Their target antigens are unknown. MiXCR, applied by TCRdb to the PCR reads, yields one record per CDR3 protein. The sample yields about 20,000 distinct CDR3 sequences, about 42% seen once. Sequencing was performed on CD4+ T cells from blood, cultured in vitro, taken before SARS-CoV-2 vaccination. The receptors come from a human donor who received a COVID-19 vaccine. Each CDR3 is given with its conserved first and last residue. D genes are given only for firm matches. Size tells how often a clone was seen (once, few, many) or the class of an expanded clone, and some rows leave it out.

v_call	d_call	clone_size	j_call	cdr3_nt	cdr3_aa
TRBV11-3	-	-	TRBJ2-5	TGTGCCAGCAGCTTAGGTATGACAGCCCCAGACCAAGAGACCCAGTACTTC	CASSLGMTAPDQETQYF
TRBV30	-	few	TRBJ1-2	TGTGCCTGGAGTGTACAGGCGCGTGGCTACACCTTC	CAWSVQARGYTF
TRBV12-3/TRBV12-4	TRBD1	-	TRBJ1-1	TGTGCCAGCAGTTTACCAGGGGGGGTTGCTTTCTTT	CASSLPGGVAFF
TRBV7-9	-	-	TRBJ2-7	TGTGCCAGCAGCCCAGGACAGCTCAGTACCTACGAGCAGTACTTC	CASSPGQLSTYEQYF
TRBV19	-	-	TRBJ2-7	TGTGCTGCCGGGACGGCCCCCTACGAGCAGTACTTC	CAAGTAPYEQYF
TRBV30	-	-	TRBJ1-6	TGTGCCTGGAGTAGATCTTGGACAGCAAGTAATTCACCCCTCCACTTT	CAWSRSWTASNSPLHF
TRBV10-3	TRBD2	-	TRBJ2-3	TGTGCCATCGGGGCGGGGGGCCCTAGCACAGATACGCAGTATTTT	CAIGAGGPSTDTQYF
TRBV6-2/TRBV6-3	-	-	TRBJ1-5	TGTGCCAGCAGTTACTCCGGACAGTATAGCAATCAGCCCCAGCATTTT	CASSYSGQYSNQPQHF
TRBV4-2	-	-	TRBJ2-2	TGTGCCAGCAGCCAAGAAATCCAGGAGATAGGGGAGCTGTTTTTT	CASSQEIQEIGELFF
TRBV24-1	TRBD2	-	TRBJ2-3	TGTGCCACCACCCGAGGCGGGGGGGCCACAGATACGCAGTATTTT	CATTRGGGATDTQYF
TRBV7-6	-	-	TRBJ2-7	TGTGCCAGCAGCTCCCCCGGGATTTCCTACGAGCAGTACTTC	CASSSPGISYEQYF
TRBV6-1	TRBD2	few	TRBJ2-1	TGTGCCAGCGGACCCCTACTAGCGGGGGGGCCCGATGAGCAGTTCTTC	CASGPLLAGGPDEQFF
TRBV2	-	-	TRBJ2-2	TGTGCCAGCCGCACCGGGATTCCGAACACCGGGGAGCTGTTTTTT	CASRTGIPNTGELFF
TRBV6-1	-	-	TRBJ1-3	TGTGCCAGCAGAACGGGGGCTACTGGAAACACCATATATTTT	CASRTGATGNTIYF
TRBV7-2	TRBD2	-	TRBJ2-5	TGTGCCAGCAGCTTAAGGTCTAGCGGCTTCCAAGAGACCCAGTACTTC	CASSLRSSGFQETQYF
TRBV4-1	-	once	TRBJ1-2	TGCGCCAGCAGCCAAGATCGGGGCCGAGGCTACACCTTC	CASSQDRGRGYTF
TRBV2	TRBD1	few	TRBJ2-3	TGTGCCAGCAGTCTCGGACAGGGCCGAGAGCAGTATTTT	CASSLGQGREQYF